A single sample is the source of the 11 T cell receptor beta chains below, sequenced in a study of CD8+CD57+ T cells in acquired aplastic anemia. TCR beta VDJ and CDR3 were profiled, and genomic DNA was the template. TCRdb processed the reads anew with MiXCR; each CDR3 protein has one entry. The table lists hundreds of thousands of distinct CDR3 sequences, 55% to 75% of them singletons. The material sequenced was sorted CD4+, CD8+, or CD8+CD57+ T cells (not recorded which) from PBMCs. These receptors came from a human donor in good health, serving as a control.

In its sample, this clonotype was seen once. The chain carries TRBV5-6 and TRBJ2-5; TRBD1 agrees at 9 bases. The J call may be faulty, since TRBJ2-7 better matches the DNA end. CDR1 and CDR2 (germline): SGHDT, YYEEEE. The CDR3 covers 15 residues. In DNA, the CDR3 is TGTGCCAGCAGCGTGGGGACAGGGATATCCTACGAGCAGTACTTC. Its protein is CASSVGTGISYEQYF.

The V gene is TRBV19, the J gene TRBJ1-3; tentatively, D is TRBD1 (5 bases). The CDR3 loop spans 16 amino acids. CDR1 and CDR2 from the germline V gene are LNHDA and SQIVND (reference sequence). The germline V and J ends were trimmed by 6 bases and 2 bases, with 17 bases remaining between them. CDR3 region: CASSARDTGAGNTIYF. In DNA form, the CDR3 reads TGTGCCAGTAGCGCCAGGGATACGGGGGCTGGAAACACCATATATTTT.

In its sample, this clonotype was seen many times. The rearrangement links TRBV9 to TRBJ1-1; possible D gene TRBD1, 5 bases. Germline assignment: CDR1 SGDLS and CDR2 YYNGEE. Trimming cost V 0 bases and J 6 bases, with 12 bases left between them. The CDR3 covers 14 residues. In DNA form, the CDR3 reads TGTGCCAGCAGCGTAGGGGGCTTTAGCTCTGAAGCTTTCTTT. As protein: CASSVGGFSSEAFF.

Of note for this clonotype: The junction departs from germline at one end; a sequencing error may be responsible. J is TRBJ1-2 and V is TRBV7-8, with D perhaps TRBD1 (5 bases). The CDR3 is made up of 14 amino acids. CDR1 SGHVS and CDR2 FQNEAQ come from the germline V gene. As DNA, the CDR3 is TGTGCCAGCAGTTTAGATAGAGGGGCATTGGGCTACACCTTC. It codes for CASSLDRGALGYTF.

This clonotype was recorded at least ten times. V gene TRBV6-1 combines with J gene TRBJ1-3, with 7 bases aligning to TRBD1. Trimming at V came to 6 bases and at J to 0 bases, leaving 5 bases not matched to a gene. The CDR3 consists of 15 residues. The germline V gene encodes CDR1 MNHNS and CDR2 SASEGT. The CDR3 is CASRPGTDSGNTIYF. DNA of the CDR3: TGTGCCAGCAGACCCGGGACAGACTCTGGAAACACCATATATTTT.

This clonotype was seen at least ten times. The chain has TRBV6-1 and TRBJ1-2; D is perhaps TRBD1 (6 bases). CDR1 and CDR2 from the germline V gene are MNHNS and SASEGT. The CDR3 has 14 amino acids. V dropped 6 bases and J dropped 8 bases, with 19 bases sitting between them. The CDR3 loop is CASRRSGDGSGYTF. The CDR3 coding sequence is TGTGCCAGCAGGAGGTCAGGGGATGGGAGCGGCTACACCTTC.

On this clonotype: Since no conserved phenylalanine or tryptophan closes the CDR3, a read error is the likely cause. The limits of the CDR3 on the DNA are not certain, so only TCRdb's listed CDR3 is given. The chain's CDR3 is CSVGTGNQPQHL. V usage is TRBV29-1 and J usage is TRBJ1-5. Germline V lookup: CDR1 SQVTM, CDR2 ANQGSEA. From its first to its last residue, the CDR3 has 12 amino acids.

Worth noting for this clonotype: The CDR3 ends on some other residue instead of the conserved phenylalanine or tryptophan, so this is likely a read error. It is unclear where the CDR3 begins or ends on the DNA, so no DNA is shown, and the CDR3 is as TCRdb lists it. The chain combines TRBV7-6 with TRBJ1-3; the table's D call, TRBD1, was not checked against the DNA. Per germline, CDR1 SGHVS and CDR2 FNYEAQ. The CDR3 extends over 13 residues, inclusive of both ends. The CDR3 loop is CASSYGTAAISPS.

This clonotype was observed at least ten times. V usage is TRBV12-3 or TRBV12-4 and J usage is TRBJ1-3; D remains unclear. The V and J ends lost 2 bases and 0 bases respectively, with 17 bases between them. This CDR3 contains 18 residues. The CDR3 loop reads CASSLYRLQSHSGNTIYF. CDR3 DNA: TGTGCCAGCAGTTTATATCGGTTACAATCGCACTCTGGAAACACCATATATTTT.

The chain carries TRBV2 and TRBJ2-1; perhaps TRBD1 as D (6 bases). V was shortened by 4 bases and J by 8 bases, with 18 bases between the two germline ends. This CDR3 is built from 15 residues. From germline, CDR1 is SNHLY and CDR2 FYNNEI. The CDR3 DNA reads as TGTGCCAGCAGTGTTCAGGGGCACGTTTCCTATGAGCAGTTCTTC. Protein product: CASSVQGHVSYEQFF. Supplemented by reference TRBV2 and TRBJ2-1, the full variable domain reads EPEVTQTPSHQVTQMGQEVILRCVPISNHLYFYWYRQILGQKVEFLVSFYNNEISEKSEIFDDQFSVERPDGSNFTLKIRSTKLEDSAMYFCASSVQGHVSYEQFFGPGTRLTVL.

The chain is built from TRBV5-6 and TRBJ1-2; 9 bases line up with TRBD1. The CDR3 has 12 amino acids. The germline gives CDR1 SGHDT, CDR2 YYEEEE. The J segment lost 12 bases and the V segment lost 4 bases, leaving 7 bases of the junction unmatched. CDR3 residues: CASSRDRAFDTF. The CDR3 DNA follows: TGTGCCAGCAGCCGGGACAGGGCGTTTGACACCTTC. Combining the CDR3 with reference TRBV5-6 and TRBJ1-2 gives the whole variable domain DAGVTQSPTHLIKTRGQQVTLRCSPKSGHDTVSWYQQALGQGPQFIFQYYEEEERQRGNFPDRFSGHQFPNYSSELNVNALLLGDSALYLCASSRDRAFDTFGSGTRLTVV.